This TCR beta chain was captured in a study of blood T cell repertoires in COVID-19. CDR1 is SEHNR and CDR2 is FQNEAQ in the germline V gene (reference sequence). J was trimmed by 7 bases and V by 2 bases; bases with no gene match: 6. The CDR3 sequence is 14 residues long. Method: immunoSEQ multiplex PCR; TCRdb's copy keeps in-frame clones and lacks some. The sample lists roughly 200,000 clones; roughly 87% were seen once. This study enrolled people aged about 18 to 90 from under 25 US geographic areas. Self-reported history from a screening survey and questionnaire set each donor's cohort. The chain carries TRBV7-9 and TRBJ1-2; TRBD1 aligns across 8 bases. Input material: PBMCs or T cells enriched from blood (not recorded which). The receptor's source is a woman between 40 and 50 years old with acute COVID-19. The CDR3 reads CASSLTGGLFGYTF. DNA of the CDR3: TGTGCCAGCAGCTTAACAGGGGGTCTCTTTGGCTACACCTTC.